This TCR beta chain was captured in a study of blood T cell repertoires in COVID-19. Study in general: T cells, B-cell-depleted T cells, or PBMCs provided the cDNA or gDNA that served as material.

V was clipped by 3 bases and J by 2 bases, with 12 bases between them. CDR3 length: 15 residues. Germline loops: CDR1 SEHNR, CDR2 FQNEAQ (reference sequence). The repertoire was sequenced with immunoSEQ multiplex PCR; TCRdb's copy has only in-frame clones and lacks some. The sample yields roughly 130,000 clones, 70% to 90% seen once. The V and J genes are TRBV7-9 and TRBJ2-3; possible D gene TRBD2, 6 bases. The sequence derives from a woman aged 55-70 years with acute or convalescent COVID-19. Material for sequencing was peripheral blood. The CDR3 sequence is CASSLGGSHTDTQYF. CDR3 sequence (DNA): TGTGCCAGCAGCTTGGGGGGATCCCACACAGATACGCAGTATTTT.